These 9 T cell receptor beta chains share one sample of origin, sequenced in a study of T-cell memory formation after mild COVID-19. MiXCR, applied by TCRdb to the 5' RACE reads, yields one record per CDR3 protein. Among 200,000 to 300,000 distinct CDR3 sequences listed, just over 15% were seen once. Material for sequencing was PBMCs or a T cell subset sorted from them (not recorded which). Receptors originate from an adult woman who had mild COVID-19 (a few samples of this study predate the infection). Cell type and time point are not known.

This clonotype was picked up a small number of times. V usage is TRBV12-3 or TRBV12-4 and J usage is TRBJ2-1, with D possibly matching TRBD2 (5 bases). V lost 5 bases, J lost 8 bases, and 22 bases lay in between. The CDR3 is 16 residues long. Here the CDR3 DNA reads TGTGCCAGCAGTCTACGGACTCGGAGGTCTGGGTATGAGCAGTTCTTC. This codes for CASSLRTRRSGYEQFF.

The chain uses TRBV2 and TRBJ1-2; D ambiguous. Trimming removed 4 bases at V and 8 bases at J, with 14 bases between. Germline CDR1 is SNHLY and CDR2 is FYNNEI. This CDR3 has 13 residues. CDR3 amino acids: CASSAAAGGGYTF. In DNA, the CDR3 is TGTGCCAGCAGTGCGGCGGCGGGCGGCGGCTACACCTTC.

The sample holds many counts of this clonotype. This chain uses TRBV30 with TRBJ2-3; tentatively, D is TRBD2 (5 bases). CDR1 GTSNPN and CDR2 SVGIG come from the germline V gene (reference sequence). This CDR3 comprises 13 residues. Trimming cost V 4 bases and J 0 bases, with 8 bases left between them. CDR3 sequence (DNA): TGTGCCTGGACCCAGCGGAGCACAGATACGCAGTATTTT. It specifies CAWTQRSTDTQYF.

This clonotype was recorded at least ten times. J is TRBJ2-6 and V is TRBV3-1; D might be TRBD1 (6 bases). Germline assignment: CDR1 LGHDT and CDR2 YNNKEL (reference sequence). The V end was cut by 7 bases, the J end by 0 bases, with 16 bases between. This CDR3 is 17 amino acids long. CDR3 nucleotide sequence: TGTGCCAGCACCGACGGACAGCGACACTCTGGGGCCAACGTCCTGACTTTC. Amino acid sequence: CASTDGQRHSGANVLTF.

V usage is TRBV10-3 and J usage is TRBJ2-1; 9 nucleotides match TRBD1. Per germline, CDR1 ENHRY and CDR2 SYGVKD. The CDR3 totals 16 residues. The V gene end was trimmed by 2 bases and the J gene end by 5 bases; junction bases not matched to a gene: 7. In DNA, the CDR3 is TGTGCCATCAGTGAGCCGGGACAGGGCAAACACAATGAGCAGTTCTTC. This encodes CAISEPGQGKHNEQFF.

The rearrangement uses TRBV9 and TRBJ2-7; no clear D gene. Germline V gene data show CDR1 as SGDLS and CDR2 as YYNGEE. Trimming took off 7 bases at V and 5 bases at J, with 10 bases between the two ends. The CDR3 sequence is 11 residues long. CDR3 bases: TGTGCCAGCGGCCCCCTTAACGAGCAGTACTTC. This encodes CASGPLNEQYF.

There are a few counts of this clonotype. The genes are TRBV6-6 and TRBJ1-1; unclear D gene. CDR3 length equals 13 residues. Deletions cut 6 bases from V and 6 bases from J, with 14 bases between. Germline values: CDR1 MNHNY, CDR2 SVGAGI (reference sequence). CDR3 residues: CASRPSGSAEAFF. The CDR3 nucleotides are TGTGCCAGCAGGCCCTCGGGGTCTGCTGAAGCTTTCTTT.

This clonotype was seen more than once but under ten times. The rearrangement uses TRBV12-3 or TRBV12-4 and TRBJ2-3, with D unclear. Trimming pared 4 bases from V and 7 bases from J, leaving 9 bases between. The CDR3 is made up of 12 amino acids. CDR3 nucleotide sequence: TGTGCCAGCAGTTCGCAGGCCTATACGCAGTATTTT. It is translated as CASSSQAYTQYF.

A few counts support this clonotype. The V gene is TRBV27, the J gene TRBJ2-7; possible D gene TRBD2, 6 bases. The CDR3 contains 15 residues. Germline values: CDR1 MNHEY, CDR2 SMNVEV (reference sequence). V was cut by 6 bases and J by 0 bases, with 15 bases left in between. CDR3 coding DNA: TGTGCCAGCAGCCCCCTGGCGGGACGCTCCTACGAGCAGTACTTC. This encodes CASSPLAGRSYEQYF.